This T cell receptor (beta chain) was documented in a study of blood T cell repertoires in COVID-19. Study in general: From the United States, Italy and Spain came samples of acute and convalescent COVID-19. The cDNA or gDNA used as material had been derived from T cells, B-cell-depleted T cells, or PBMCs.

Original processing methods: Amplified reference gene primers provided the basis for estimating nucleated cell counts. Method: immunoSEQ multiplex PCR; TCRdb's copy keeps in-frame clones and lacks some. V and J calls and clone size come straight from that table; D and trimming were deduced from the DNA. Of 340,000 or so clones in the sample, about nine tenths were seen once. The germline gives CDR1 KGHSH, CDR2 LQKENI. The CDR3 consists of 15 residues. Between the trimmed V and J ends, which lost 4 bases and 7 bases, there was a span of 14 bases. This clone was picked up one time. The source is a man aged 45-60 years with active or convalescent COVID-19. This chain joins TRBV18 and TRBJ1-6; unclear D gene. Material: peripheral blood. DNA for the CDR3: TGTGCCAGCTCACTGTCCTCCCAAGAGAATTCACCCCTCCACTTT. Its protein is CASSLSSQENSPLHF. The full variable domain, with the rest looked up from reference TRBV18 and TRBJ1-6, is NAGVMQNPRHLVRRRGQEARLRCSPMKGHSHVYWYRQLPEEGLKFMVYLQKENIIDESGMPKERFSAEFPKEGPSILRIQQVVRGDSAAYFCASSLSSQENSPLHFGNGTRLTVT.